These 20 T cell receptor beta chains were sequenced from one sample in a study of monozygotic twins with inflammatory bowel disease. TCRdb reanalyzed the 5' RACE reads, giving one entry per CDR3 protein sequence and no DNA. In total, the table holds a few hundred thousand distinct CDR3 sequences. The sample taken for sequencing was blood. The receptors originated from a human donor with ulcerative colitis or Crohn's disease, or a healthy co-twin of an affected twin (not recorded which).

The chain links TRBV7-2 to TRBJ2-1; there is no DNA to check the TCRdb D call of TRBD2. From germline, CDR1 is SGHTA and CDR2 FQGNSA. This CDR3 has 15 residues. The CDR3 loop is CASAGLSGVYNEQFF.

The genes are TRBV29-1 and TRBJ2-3; the TCRdb call, TRBD2, lacks DNA for checking. The germline V gene has CDR1 SQVTM and CDR2 ANQGSEA. This CDR3 contains 14 residues. This chain's CDR3 is CSASGVSSTDTQYF.

V usage is TRBV11-2 and J usage is TRBJ2-1; the D gene TCRdb calls, TRBD2, cannot be checked with no DNA. The CDR3 runs to 18 residues. Looked up from germline, CDR1 is SGHAT and CDR2 is FQNNGV. CDR3 sequence: CASSGPKTSGGLYNEQFF.

J is TRBJ2-5 and V is TRBV20-1; checking the TCRdb D call of TRBD2 is not possible without DNA. Germline values: CDR1 DFQATT, CDR2 SNEGSKA (reference sequence). This CDR3 has 14 amino acids. The CDR3 region is CSASTSGVRETQYF.

CDR3 protein: CASSPRGAGANVLTF. The chain carries TRBV3-1 and TRBJ2-6; with no DNA, the TCRdb D assignment of TRBD1 cannot be verified. Germline loops: CDR1 LGHDT, CDR2 YNNKEL (reference sequence). This CDR3 is 15 amino acids long.

The CDR3 is CASSYQATSYNEQFF. This chain joins TRBV6-2 or TRBV6-3 and TRBJ2-1. CDR1 and CDR2 from the germline V gene are MNHEY and SVGEGT. This CDR3 region has 15 residues.

This chain joins TRBV4-3 and TRBJ2-3. Germline V gene lookup returns CDR1 LGHNA and CDR2 YSLEER. This CDR3 contains 15 residues. CDR3 sequence: CASSQLGTSTDTQYF.

This chain links TRBV20-1 with TRBJ2-3; TCRdb returns TRBD2, unconfirmable since there is no DNA. CDR3 length equals 15 residues. Per the germline V gene, CDR1 is DFQATT and CDR2 is SNEGSKA (reference sequence). CDR3 residues: CSAPTSGRPRDTQYF.

This chain joins TRBV2 and TRBJ1-5; TCRdb indicates TRBD1, and absent DNA this call remains unverified. Germline CDR1 is SNHLY and CDR2 is FYNNEI. The CDR3 length is 14 residues. CDR3: CASRGEISNQPQHF.

V is TRBV28 and J is TRBJ1-5. CDR1 is MDHEN, CDR2 SYDVKM, per germline. The CDR3 sequence is 14 residues long. The CDR3: CASKRRNSNQPQHF.

The rearrangement uses TRBV5-1 and TRBJ2-3; the D gene TCRdb calls, TRBD1, cannot be checked with no DNA. The CDR3 spans 20 residues. The germline gives CDR1 SGHRS, CDR2 YFSETQ. Here the CDR3 reads CASSLGRSGRGFRSTDTQYF.

J is TRBJ1-5 and V is TRBV20-1; TCRdb outputs TRBD1, but without DNA this stays unchecked. CDR1 and CDR2 (germline): DFQATT, SNEGSKA (reference sequence). CDR3 length: 13 residues. CDR3 sequence: CSASRGGNQPQHF.

This sequence joins TRBV18 and TRBJ1-3; there is no DNA to check the TCRdb D call of TRBD1. Germline V gives CDR1 KGHSH, CDR2 LQKENI. This CDR3 contains 16 residues. CDR3 sequence: CASSLSRGGSGNTIYF.

V and J are TRBV29-1 and TRBJ2-7; without DNA, the TCRdb call of TRBD2 cannot be checked. This CDR3 contains 14 residues. CDR1 is SQVTM, CDR2 ANQGSEA, per germline. CDR3: CSVGGEVSSYEHYF.

The rearrangement joins TRBV18 to TRBJ2-5; TCRdb reports TRBD1, a call that lacks DNA to check it against. In germline, CDR1 is KGHSH, CDR2 LQKENI. This CDR3 contains 15 residues. CDR3: CASSTWTETKETQYF.

The chain employs TRBV30 and TRBJ1-3; TCRdb lists TRBD1, though no DNA is available to test this call. Germline lookup yields CDR1 GTSNPN and CDR2 SVGIG (reference sequence). The CDR3 totals 20 residues. The CDR3 protein is CAWEIARILRTGVGGNTIYF.

This chain links TRBV7-2 with TRBJ2-2. The CDR3 extends over 16 amino acids. From germline, CDR1 is SGHTA and CDR2 FQGNSA. The CDR3: CASSLGPGRTAGELFF.

The V call is TRBV12-3 or TRBV12-4, the J call TRBJ1-5; with no DNA, the TCRdb D assignment of TRBD1 cannot be verified. This CDR3 contains 13 residues. CDR3 in amino acids: CASRRTGGQPQHF.

The genes are TRBV28 and TRBJ2-2; the TCRdb D gene call, TRBD1, has no DNA to confirm it. CDR1 is MDHEN and CDR2 is SYDVKM in the germline V gene. The CDR3 length is 17 residues. CDR3 region: CASRRTGGLGNTGELFF.

This chain joins TRBV7-3 and TRBJ2-1. The CDR3 is 16 residues long. Germline V gene lookup returns CDR1 SGHTA and CDR2 FQGTGA. CDR3 in amino acids: CASSLVGWSSYNEQFF.